A single T cell receptor beta chain is shown here with its context. Assay used: immunoSEQ multiplex PCR; TCRdb lists only in-frame clones, some missing. The table includes 370,000 or so clones, approximately 80% detected once. This specimen belongs to a study of blood T cell repertoires in COVID-19. Study context: PBMCs, B-cell-depleted T cells, or T cells were the source of the cDNA or gDNA that made up the material.

V dropped 3 bases and J dropped 7 bases, with 21 bases sitting between them. CDR3 size: 16 residues. Germline loops: CDR1 LNHDA, CDR2 SQIVND (reference sequence). The source material was peripheral blood. The gene calls are TRBV19 and TRBJ1-2, with D possibly matching TRBD1 (5 bases). This TCR was sampled from a human donor with acute or convalescent COVID-19. The donor label of this sample is uncertain. The CDR3 nucleotides are TGTGCCAGTAGTATTGTTTTGATCGGAGGGACTGGTGGCTACACCTTC. Its protein is CASSIVLIGGTGGYTF.